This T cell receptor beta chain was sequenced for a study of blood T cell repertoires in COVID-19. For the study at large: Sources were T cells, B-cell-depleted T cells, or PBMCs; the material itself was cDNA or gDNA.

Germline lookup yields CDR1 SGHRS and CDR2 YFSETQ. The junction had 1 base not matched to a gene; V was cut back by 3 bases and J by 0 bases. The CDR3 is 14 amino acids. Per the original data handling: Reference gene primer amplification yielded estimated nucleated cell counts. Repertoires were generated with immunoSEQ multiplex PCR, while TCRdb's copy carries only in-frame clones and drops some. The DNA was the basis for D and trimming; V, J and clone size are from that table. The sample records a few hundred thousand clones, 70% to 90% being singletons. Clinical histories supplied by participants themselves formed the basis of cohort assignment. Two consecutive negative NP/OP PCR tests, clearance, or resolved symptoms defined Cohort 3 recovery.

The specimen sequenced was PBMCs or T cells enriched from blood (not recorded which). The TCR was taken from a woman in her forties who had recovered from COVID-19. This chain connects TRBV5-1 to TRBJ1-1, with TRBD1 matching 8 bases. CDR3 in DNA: TGCGCCAGCAGCTGGGACAGGCTGAACACTGAAGCTTTCTTT. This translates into CASSWDRLNTEAFF.